These 18 T cell receptor beta chains originate from one sample sequenced in a study of identical twins. TCRdb reprocessed the 5' RACE reads via MiXCR and lists one record per CDR3 protein. The profile shows some 240,000 distinct CDR3 sequences, approximately 8.3% of them singletons. This sample also belongs to another study, concerning yellow fever vaccine responses in identical twins.

Input material: CD8+ T cells sorted from blood. These receptor sequences come from a woman aged 18 to 35 in good health.

J is TRBJ2-3 and V is TRBV10-3; TRBD2 agrees at 11 bases. Germline CDR1 reads ENHRY; CDR2 reads SYGVKD. The CDR3 has 18 residues. V was pared by 4 bases and J by 0 bases, with 9 bases of the junction left unmatched. CDR3: CAISGRLAGLTSTDTQYF. The CDR3 coding sequence is TGTGCCATCAGTGGTCGACTAGCGGGGTTGACTAGCACAGATACGCAGTATTTT.

The rearrangement joins TRBV10-3 to TRBJ2-5, with TRBD1 matching 9 bases. CDR3 size: 15 residues. V was pared by 4 bases and J by 2 bases, with 5 bases of the junction left unmatched. Germline V CDR1 and CDR2: ENHRY, SYGVKD. The CDR3 bases are TGTGCCATCAGTGGGAGACAGGGGGGTCAAGAGACCCAGTACTTC. It codes for CAISGRQGGQETQYF.

V is TRBV3-1 and J is TRBJ2-5; the D is unclear. In germline, CDR1 is LGHDT, CDR2 YNNKEL (reference sequence). This CDR3 has 15 residues. Trimming stripped 3 bases from V and 2 bases from J, with 13 bases between. CDR3 DNA: TGTGCCAGCAGCCAGCCCGTTGGTTCACAAGAGACCCAGTACTTC. Its protein is CASSQPVGSQETQYF.

The chain joins TRBV2 to TRBJ2-7; 10 bases are a match to TRBD2. Trimming took 4 bases from V and 2 from J; bases not matched to a gene: 11. The germline CDR1 and CDR2 sequences are SNHLY and FYNNEI. The length of the CDR3 is 17 residues. This CDR3 is CASSGELAGDWAYEQYF. The CDR3 bases are TGTGCCAGCAGTGGGGAGCTAGCGGGAGATTGGGCCTACGAGCAGTACTTC.

This clonotype was seen a few times. CDR3 amino acids: CATRDRNLNQPQHF. CDR3 nucleotides: TGTGCCACCCGGGACAGGAATCTCAATCAGCCCCAGCATTTT. The gene calls are TRBV27 and TRBJ1-5; TRBD1 aligns across 8 bases. This CDR3 region has 14 residues. Germline V CDR1 and CDR2: MNHEY, SMNVEV (reference sequence). After removal of 10 bases from V and 3 bases from J, the junction contained 8 bases not matched to a gene.

There are a few counts of this clonotype. The chain has TRBV28 and TRBJ2-7; TRBD2 might be the D (5 bases). The germline CDR1 and CDR2 sequences are MDHEN and SYDVKM. Deletions cut 6 bases from V and 7 bases from J, with 19 bases between. The CDR3 consists of 14 residues. This CDR3 is CASSHTRAALEQYF. DNA of the CDR3: TGTGCCAGCAGCCATACTAGGGCAGCACTAGAGCAGTACTTC.

This clonotype occurred many times. This chain uses TRBV10-2 with TRBJ1-1; possible D gene TRBD1, 5 bases. Germline V gene lookup returns CDR1 WSHSY and CDR2 SAAADI. The CDR3 extends over 14 amino acids. The germline V and J ends were trimmed by 7 bases and 1 base, with 13 bases remaining between them. The CDR3 is CASTPLTANTEAFF. Here the CDR3 DNA reads TGCGCCAGCACCCCGTTGACAGCGAACACTGAAGCTTTCTTT.

This clonotype was counted ten times or more. The chain links TRBV6-1 to TRBJ2-7; D call uncertain. Trimming removed 0 bases from V and 2 bases from J, with 5 bases in between. The germline gives CDR1 MNHNS, CDR2 SASEGT. The CDR3 covers 13 residues. The CDR3 reads CASSEARPYEQYF. The CDR3 region has the DNA TGTGCCAGCAGTGAAGCGCGGCCCTACGAGCAGTACTTC.

V usage is TRBV4-2 and J usage is TRBJ2-7; 7 bases fit TRBD1. Per the germline V gene, CDR1 is LGHNA and CDR2 is YNFKEQ. The length of the CDR3 is 14 residues. J gave up 5 bases and V 3 bases, and 7 bases lay outside the gene matches. The CDR3 region is CASSQDTGDHEQYF. As DNA, the CDR3 is TGTGCCAGCAGCCAGGATACAGGGGACCACGAGCAGTACTTC.

This clonotype was observed at least ten times. The chain recombines TRBV29-1 with TRBJ2-7, with D perhaps TRBD2 (6 bases). The CDR3 is 15 residues long. The germline gives CDR1 SQVTM, CDR2 ANQGSEA. The V gene lost 3 bases and the J gene lost 3 bases, with 18 bases spanning the gap. The chain's CDR3 is CSVEGGGRVGYEQYF. The CDR3 DNA follows: TGCAGCGTTGAGGGAGGCGGGCGCGTAGGCTACGAGCAGTACTTC.

This sequence joins TRBV15 and TRBJ1-6; D uncertain. The CDR3 loop spans 13 amino acids. Trimming took off 3 bases at V and 3 bases at J, with 3 bases between the two ends. Germline V gives CDR1 LNHNV, CDR2 YYDKDF (reference sequence). CDR3 in amino acids: CATSRIYNSPLHF. CDR3 coding DNA: TGTGCCACCAGCAGGATCTATAATTCACCCCTCCACTTT.

Turning to this clonotype: A junction end diverges from the germline sequence, so it may reflect a read error. The chain links TRBV5-1 to TRBJ2-7, with D unclear. CDR1 is SGHRS and CDR2 is YFSETQ in the germline V gene. The CDR3 sequence is 15 residues long. CDR3 sequence (DNA): TGCGCCAGCAGCTTGGGGCCGTCAGCGAACTACGGGCAGTACTTC. Encoded protein: CASSLGPSANYGQYF.

This clonotype was counted many times. The gene calls are TRBV11-2 and TRBJ2-7, with 13 bases aligning to TRBD2. The CDR3 has 17 amino acids. The V and J ends lost 1 base and 4 bases, in that order; junction bases with no gene match: 7. Germline V gene sequence: CDR1 SGHAT, CDR2 FQNNGV. CDR3 sequence: CASSLVPRTSGSYEQYF. CDR3 DNA: TGTGCCAGCAGCTTAGTTCCCCGGACTAGCGGGAGTTACGAGCAGTACTTC.

This clonotype was picked up many times. The J gene is TRBJ2-2, the V gene TRBV20-1; D ambiguous. The ends were cut back, 0 bases at V and 4 bases at J, with 12 bases in the middle. This CDR3 is built from 15 residues. CDR1 and CDR2 from the germline V gene are DFQATT and SNEGSKA (reference sequence). CDR3 sequence: CSARDRGSRTGELFF. The CDR3 DNA reads TGCAGTGCTAGAGATCGCGGATCCCGCACCGGGGAGCTGTTTTTT.

The table lists this clonotype with a few counts. V is TRBV27 and J is TRBJ1-2; 9 nucleotides agree with TRBD1. Germline-derived CDR1 and CDR2 are MNHEY and SMNVEV (reference sequence). V shed 3 bases, J shed 4 bases, and the junction held 6 bases outside the gene matches. This CDR3 spans 15 amino acids. The CDR3 region has the DNA TGTGCCAGCAGTTTCGACAGGGGGTTAAGCTATGGCTACACCTTC. Translated: CASSFDRGLSYGYTF.

The genes are TRBV9 and TRBJ2-1; no reliable D call. This CDR3 is 17 amino acids long. The V gene lost 3 bases and the J gene lost 1 base, with 17 bases spanning the gap. Germline-derived CDR1 and CDR2 are SGDLS and YYNGEE. DNA of the CDR3: TGTGCCAGCAGCGAGCCCCTAGTTGGACGATCCTACAATGAGCAGTTCTTC. Translation: CASSEPLVGRSYNEQFF.

Many counts were recorded for this clonotype. The V and J genes are TRBV29-1 and TRBJ2-1, with 10 bases fitting TRBD2. The trim removed 3 bases at V and 4 bases at J, leaving 9 bases unmatched. The germline gives CDR1 SQVTM, CDR2 ANQGSEA. CDR3 size: 16 residues. CDR3 sequence: CSVEGARTSGYNEQFF. CDR3 sequence (DNA): TGCAGCGTTGAGGGAGCGCGGACTAGCGGTTACAATGAGCAGTTCTTC.

The table lists this clonotype with a few counts. The J gene is TRBJ2-4, the V gene TRBV9, with D tentatively TRBD2 (5 bases). This CDR3 contains 16 residues. Germline CDR1 reads SGDLS; CDR2 reads YYNGEE. V was shortened by 5 bases and J by 0 bases, with 15 bases between the two germline ends. CDR3 DNA: TGTGCCAGCAGTACCCGGGAAGGCCCAGCCAAAAACATTCAGTACTTC. This encodes CASSTREGPAKNIQYF.